This TCR beta chain comes out of a study of vaccination and CD4 T cells after COVID-19. Study-wide background: Following dose two, a median about 70 days (range 14 to 241) passed before post-vaccine samples were taken.

As for treatment: approximately nine-day PBMC culture with coronavirus spike peptide pools or control peptides (ViraFEST assay). Prior to the COVID-19 pandemic (2011-2018), the unexposed donor's CD4+ T cells were collected. In the ViraFEST assay, peptide-pool expansion preceded TCR sequencing of expanded clonotypes. This clonotype was detected a few times. Its antigen is as yet unknown. Sequenced with the Oncomine TCR Beta short-read assay was DNA taken from cultured CD4+ T cells. Each CDR3 protein gets one entry after TCRdb re-called the PCR reads with MiXCR. The sample lists 6,500 or so distinct CDR3 sequences, around 50% seen once, with 35% to 45% in the top ten. This receptor was obtained from a human donor in good health. Sequencing was carried out using CD4+ T cells from blood, cultured in vitro.

The CDR3, as DNA: TGTGCCAGCAGTTTAGACGGCAGGGGAGGAGTTTCACCCCTCCACTTT. Translated: CASSLDGRGGVSPLHF. This sequence joins TRBV27 and TRBJ1-6, with a possible D match to TRBD1 (6 bases). The CDR3 is 16 amino acids. Looked up from germline, CDR1 is MNHEY and CDR2 is SMNVEV (reference sequence). The V gene lost 2 bases and the J gene lost 9 bases, with 17 bases spanning the gap.